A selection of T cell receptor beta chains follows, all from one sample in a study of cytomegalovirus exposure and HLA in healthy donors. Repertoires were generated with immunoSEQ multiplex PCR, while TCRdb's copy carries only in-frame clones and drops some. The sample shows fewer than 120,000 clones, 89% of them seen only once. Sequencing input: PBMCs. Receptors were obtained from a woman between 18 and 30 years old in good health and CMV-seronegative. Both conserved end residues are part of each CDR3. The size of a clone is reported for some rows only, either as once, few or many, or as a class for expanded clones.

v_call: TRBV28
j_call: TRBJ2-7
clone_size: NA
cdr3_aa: CASSWDIKLFGSHYEQYF

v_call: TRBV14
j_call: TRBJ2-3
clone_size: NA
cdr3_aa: CASSQVKSVLRGDTQYF

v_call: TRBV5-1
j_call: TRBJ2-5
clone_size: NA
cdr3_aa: CASNEGGMETQYF

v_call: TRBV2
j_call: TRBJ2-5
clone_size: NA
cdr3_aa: CASSEGRKAQETQYF

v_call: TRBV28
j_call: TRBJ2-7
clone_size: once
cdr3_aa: CASSTRQGPYEQYF

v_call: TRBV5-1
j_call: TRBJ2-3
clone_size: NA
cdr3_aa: CASTTIQGADTQYF

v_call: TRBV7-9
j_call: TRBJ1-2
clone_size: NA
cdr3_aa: CASSLGDRGANYGYTF

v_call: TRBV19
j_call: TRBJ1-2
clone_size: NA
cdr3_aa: CASSKVAGLSTF

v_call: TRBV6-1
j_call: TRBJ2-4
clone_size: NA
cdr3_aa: CATGRMGSIQYF

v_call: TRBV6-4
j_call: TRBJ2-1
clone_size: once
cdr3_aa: CASSRTSGITAGNEQFF

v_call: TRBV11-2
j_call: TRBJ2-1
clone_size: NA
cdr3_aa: CASRTSGRDNEQFF

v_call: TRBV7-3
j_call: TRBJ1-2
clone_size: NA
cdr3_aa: CASSYTQGDGYTF

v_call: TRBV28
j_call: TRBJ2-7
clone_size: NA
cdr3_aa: CASMGTGTGVYEQYF

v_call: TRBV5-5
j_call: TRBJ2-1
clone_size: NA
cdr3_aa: CASSLKSSYNEQFF

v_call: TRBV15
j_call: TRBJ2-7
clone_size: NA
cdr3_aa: CATSRVTAGTGGGLKPYEQYF

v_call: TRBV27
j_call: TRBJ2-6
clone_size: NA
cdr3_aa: CASSPYSGANVLTF

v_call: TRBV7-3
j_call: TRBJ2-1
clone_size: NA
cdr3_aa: CASSLPSDRLGSYNEQFF

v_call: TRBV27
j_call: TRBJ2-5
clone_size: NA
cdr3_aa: CASRRRRETQYF

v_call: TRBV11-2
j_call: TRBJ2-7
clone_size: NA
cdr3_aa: CASSFGQIYEQYF

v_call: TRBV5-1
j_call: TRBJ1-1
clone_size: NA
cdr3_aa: CASSLTGVMTEAFF

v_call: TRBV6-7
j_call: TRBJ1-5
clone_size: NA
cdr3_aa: CASSYPIEQAGNQPQHF

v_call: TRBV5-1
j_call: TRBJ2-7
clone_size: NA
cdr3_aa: CASSSLTDYEQYF

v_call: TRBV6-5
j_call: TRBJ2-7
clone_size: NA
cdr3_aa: CASSPRTGFSYEQYF

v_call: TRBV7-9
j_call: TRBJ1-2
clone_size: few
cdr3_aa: CASSTGTGAYGYTF

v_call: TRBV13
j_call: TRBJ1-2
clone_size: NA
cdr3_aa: CASSSSRDRGLDYGYTF

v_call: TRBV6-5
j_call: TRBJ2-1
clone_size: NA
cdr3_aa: CASSGGAGAYNEQFF

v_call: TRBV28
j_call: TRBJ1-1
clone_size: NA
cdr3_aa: CASTTFGVEAFF

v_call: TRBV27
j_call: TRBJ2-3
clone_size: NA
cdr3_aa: CASSYLAGDTQYF

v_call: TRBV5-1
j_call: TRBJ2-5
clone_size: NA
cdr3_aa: CASSLAAVQETQYF

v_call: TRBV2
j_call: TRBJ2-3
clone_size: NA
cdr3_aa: CASRTSGGAGDTQYF

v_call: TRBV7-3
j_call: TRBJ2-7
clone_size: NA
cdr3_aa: CASSPQGLTNSYEQYF

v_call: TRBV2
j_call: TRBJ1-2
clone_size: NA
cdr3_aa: CASSVDRGNGYTF

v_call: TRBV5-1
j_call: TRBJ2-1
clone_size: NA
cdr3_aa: CASSAFLSRDRPSSYNEQFF

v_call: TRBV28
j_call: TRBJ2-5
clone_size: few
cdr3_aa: CASSLAGDPYEQTQYF

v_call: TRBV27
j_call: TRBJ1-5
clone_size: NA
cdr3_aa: CASSLGQLSNQPQHF

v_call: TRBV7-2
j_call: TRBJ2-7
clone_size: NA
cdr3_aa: CASSLTGTGSYEQYF

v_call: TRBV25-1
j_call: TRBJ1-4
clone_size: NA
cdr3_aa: CASSKGREAEKLFF

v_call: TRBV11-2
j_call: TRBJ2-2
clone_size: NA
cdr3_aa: CASSVLTGSYATGELFF

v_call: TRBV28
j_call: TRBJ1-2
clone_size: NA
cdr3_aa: CASSSQGTSYNGYTF

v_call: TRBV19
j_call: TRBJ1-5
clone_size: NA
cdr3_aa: CASRGLTGGSQPQHF

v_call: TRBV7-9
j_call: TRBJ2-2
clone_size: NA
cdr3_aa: CASSLVIGQGGTGELFF

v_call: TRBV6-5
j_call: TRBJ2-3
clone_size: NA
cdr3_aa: CASSYGRNTDTQYF

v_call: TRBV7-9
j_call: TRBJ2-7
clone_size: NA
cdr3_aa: CASSQKGQGLREQYF

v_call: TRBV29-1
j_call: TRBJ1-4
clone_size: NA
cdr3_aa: CSVEGVPGTDNEKLFF

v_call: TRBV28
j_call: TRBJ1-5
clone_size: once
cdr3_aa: CASSLSGGNQPQHF

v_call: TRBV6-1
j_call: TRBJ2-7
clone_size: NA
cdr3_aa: CASSTRQGAYEQYF

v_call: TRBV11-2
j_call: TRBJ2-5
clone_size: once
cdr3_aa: CASSLDPGQGVGETQYF

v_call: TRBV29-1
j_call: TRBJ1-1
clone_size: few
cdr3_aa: CSVEDKPGQVNTEAFF

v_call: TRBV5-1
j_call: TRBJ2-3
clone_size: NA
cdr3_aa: CASSFGRGYGDTQYF

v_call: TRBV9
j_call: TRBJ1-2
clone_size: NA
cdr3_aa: CASSAEIEGYGYTF

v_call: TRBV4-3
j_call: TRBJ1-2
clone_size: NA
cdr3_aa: CASSQGGTGDGYTF

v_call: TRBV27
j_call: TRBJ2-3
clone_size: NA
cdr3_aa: CATFGLAGGPHTQYF

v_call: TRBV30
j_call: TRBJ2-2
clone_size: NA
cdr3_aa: CAWSSLSGQGTGDTGELFF

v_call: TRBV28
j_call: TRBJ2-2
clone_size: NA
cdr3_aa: CASITGDTNTGELFF

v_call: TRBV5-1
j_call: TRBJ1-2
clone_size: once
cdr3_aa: CASSWDSRRDGYTF

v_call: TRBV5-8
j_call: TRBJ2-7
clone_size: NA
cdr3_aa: CASSVRGLVAGGHEQYF

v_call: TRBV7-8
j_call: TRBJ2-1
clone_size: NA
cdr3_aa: CASSLNDGRAWNEQFF

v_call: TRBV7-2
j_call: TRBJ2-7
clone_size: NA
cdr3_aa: CASSVRGGRYEQYF

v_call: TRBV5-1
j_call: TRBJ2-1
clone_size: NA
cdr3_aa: CASSWGDRSSYNEQFF

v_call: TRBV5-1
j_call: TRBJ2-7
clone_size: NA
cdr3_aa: CASSLDRGTYEQYF